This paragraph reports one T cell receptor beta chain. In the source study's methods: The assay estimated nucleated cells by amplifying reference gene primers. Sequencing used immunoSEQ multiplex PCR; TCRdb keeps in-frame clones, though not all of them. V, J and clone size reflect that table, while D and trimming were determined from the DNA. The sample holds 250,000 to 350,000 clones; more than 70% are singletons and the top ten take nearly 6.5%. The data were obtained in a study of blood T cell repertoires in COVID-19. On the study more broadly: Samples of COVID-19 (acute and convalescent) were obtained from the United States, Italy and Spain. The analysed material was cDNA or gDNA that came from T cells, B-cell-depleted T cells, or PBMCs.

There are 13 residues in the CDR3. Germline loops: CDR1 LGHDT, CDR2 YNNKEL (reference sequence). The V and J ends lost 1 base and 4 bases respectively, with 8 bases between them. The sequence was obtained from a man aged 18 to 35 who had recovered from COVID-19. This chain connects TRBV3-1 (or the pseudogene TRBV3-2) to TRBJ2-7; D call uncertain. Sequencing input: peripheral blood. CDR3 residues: CASSQASLYEQYF. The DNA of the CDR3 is TGTGCCAGCAGCCAAGCTTCACTGTACGAGCAGTACTTC.